The 24 T cell receptor beta chains below were found in one sample sequenced in a study of shared clonotypes between healthy human individuals. TCRdb's table, derived via immunoSEQ multiplex PCR, lists solely in-frame clones and lacks some. The table shows roughly 450,000 clones, with around 79% occurring only once. The sample taken for sequencing was PBMCs. The receptors here all came from a middle-aged woman in good health. Some clones in this sample may be carry-over from other donors' samples.

This clone was seen more than once but under ten times. The rearrangement uses TRBV29-1 and TRBJ2-3; 10 bases agree with TRBD1. This CDR3 spans 15 amino acids. Germline CDR1 SQVTM, CDR2 ANQGSEA. V was clipped by 6 bases and J by 2 bases; unmatched bases: 8. The CDR3 coding sequence is TGCAGCGTCCCCCCCGGGACAGGGGACACAGATACGCAGTATTTT. It encodes CSVPPGTGDTDTQYF.

V usage is TRBV12-5 and J usage is TRBJ2-3; D call uncertain. The CDR3 covers 14 residues. Germline loops: CDR1 LGHNT, CDR2 FRNRAP. DNA of the CDR3: TGTGCAAAGTTAGACAAGCCTAGCACAGATACGCAGTATTTT. This codes for CAKLDKPSTDTQYF.

CDR3 in amino acids: CASSFVRGAYQPQHF. CDR3 coding DNA: TGTGCCAGCAGTTTTGTCAGGGGAGCCTATCAGCCCCAGCATTTT. This chain joins TRBV28 and TRBJ1-5, with D possibly being TRBD1 (6 bases). V lost 3 bases and J lost 5, with 14 bases in between. The CDR3 loop spans 15 amino acids. In germline, CDR1 is MDHEN, CDR2 SYDVKM.

This clone was seen more than once but under ten times. The chain uses TRBV9 and TRBJ2-1; no reliable D call. In germline, CDR1 is SGDLS, CDR2 YYNGEE. The CDR3 has 11 residues. V was pared by 0 bases and J by 9 bases, with 4 bases between. This chain's CDR3 is CASSVESEQFF. The CDR3 DNA reads as TGTGCCAGCAGCGTAGAAAGTGAGCAGTTCTTC. The entire variable domain, with the rest obtained from reference TRBV9 and TRBJ2-1, is as follows: DSGVTQTPKHLITATGQRVTLRCSPRSGDLSVYWYQQSLDQGLQFLIQYYNGEERAKGNILERFSAQQFPDLHSELNLSSLELGDSALYFCASSVESEQFFGPGTRLTVL.

This sequence joins TRBV19 and TRBJ2-7; D is unclear. V was cut by 5 bases and J by 3 bases, with 14 bases left in between. The CDR3 spans 14 residues. Looked up from germline, CDR1 is LNHDA and CDR2 is SQIVND (reference sequence). The DNA for the CDR3 is TGTGCCAGTAGTGTTGCCGGGCCTAGCTACGAGCAGTACTTC. This translates into CASSVAGPSYEQYF.

Of note for this clone: The sample contains more than one DNA sequence encoding this CDR3. This chain links TRBV5-4 with TRBJ2-7; the D gene is possibly TRBD1 (6 bases). There are 14 residues in the CDR3. Trimming took off 4 bases at V and 0 bases at J, with 11 bases between the two ends. From germline, CDR1 is SGHNT and CDR2 YYREEE (reference sequence). The CDR3 is CASSPTGVSYEQYF. DNA for the CDR3: TGTGCCAGCAGCCCGACAGGTGTCTCCTACGAGCAGTACTTC.

J is TRBJ2-1 and V is TRBV28; 14 bases match TRBD2. Trimming removed 6 bases from V and 11 bases from J; junction bases left unmatched: 9. This CDR3 contains 15 residues. Germline V gene data show CDR1 as MDHEN and CDR2 as SYDVKM. The CDR3 reads CASSTGTSGRGKQFF. In nucleotides, the CDR3 is TGTGCCAGCAGCACCGGGACTAGCGGGAGAGGAAAGCAGTTCTTC.

This clone has at least ten counts. The rearrangement links TRBV19 to TRBJ2-1; 11 bases map to TRBD2. V gave up 4 bases and J gave up 16 bases; unmatched junction bases: 12. The germline V gene has CDR1 LNHDA and CDR2 SQIVND (reference sequence). The CDR3 loop spans 14 amino acids. As DNA, the CDR3 is TGTGCCAGTAGTACTCCGGGACTAGCGGCGGGGGTTTTCTTC. Translation: CASSTPGLAAGVFF.

The CDR3 sequence is CASSADGTGVWEQYF. The CDR3 nucleotides read TGTGCCAGCAGCGCCGACGGGACAGGGGTGTGGGAGCAGTACTTC. V is TRBV7-2 and J is TRBJ2-7; 10 nucleotides match TRBD1. The CDR3 is 15 amino acids. V lost 5 bases and J lost 7; bases outside the gene matches: 11. Germline V gene lookup returns CDR1 SGHTA and CDR2 FQGNSA.

This clone was counted a single time. The chain is built from TRBV19 and TRBJ2-7; D is unclear. Germline loops: CDR1 LNHDA, CDR2 SQIVND (reference sequence). V lost 3 bases and J 0 bases, leaving 12 bases between the germline ends. This CDR3 contains 15 residues. This CDR3 reads CASSIHFGFSYEQYF. CDR3 bases: TGTGCCAGTAGTATTCATTTCGGGTTCTCCTACGAGCAGTACTTC. Using reference TRBV19 and TRBJ2-7 for the parts outside the CDR3, the full variable domain is DGGITQSPKYLFRKEGQNVTLSCEQNLNHDAMYWYRQDPGQGLRLIYYSQIVNDFQKGDIAEGYSVSREKKESFPLTVTSAQKNPTAFYLCASSIHFGFSYEQYFGPGTRLTVT.

This sequence joins TRBV5-4 and TRBJ1-1, with a weak D call TRBD1 (5 bases). The CDR3 length is 15 residues. In germline, CDR1 is SGHNT, CDR2 YYREEE (reference sequence). Trimming took 3 bases from V and 1 from J, leaving 13 bases between them. The DNA of the CDR3 is TGTGCCAGCAGCTCTGCTGGGGGGAGGAACACTGAAGCTTTCTTT. As protein: CASSSAGGRNTEAFF.

This clone was recorded once. The J gene is TRBJ2-5, the V gene TRBV9; the match to TRBD2 covers 14 bases. The V and J ends lost 4 bases and 4 bases, in that order; junction bases with no gene match: 6. The CDR3 extends over 16 amino acids. Germline V gene data show CDR1 as SGDLS and CDR2 as YYNGEE. CDR3 in amino acids: CASSPQGLAGAETQYF. The CDR3 DNA reads as TGTGCCAGCAGCCCCCAGGGACTAGCGGGAGCAGAGACCCAGTACTTC.

This clone was seen more than once but under ten times. This specimen includes other DNA sequences encoding the same CDR3. This rearrangement joins TRBV30 to TRBJ1-1, with D perhaps matching TRBD1 (5 bases). The V end lost 0 bases, the J end lost 5 bases, and 10 bases lay between the germline ends. Per germline, CDR1 GTSNPN and CDR2 SVGIG (reference sequence). This CDR3 contains 13 residues. This CDR3 is CAWSVGGGTEAFF. The CDR3 nucleotides read TGTGCCTGGAGTGTAGGTGGGGGGACTGAAGCTTTCTTT. The full variable domain, completed using reference TRBV30 and TRBJ1-1, is SQTIHQWPATLVQPVGSPLSLECTVEGTSNPNLYWYRQAAGRGLQLLFYSVGIGQISSEVPQNLSASRPQDRQFILSSKKLLLSDSGFYLCAWSVGGGTEAFFGQGTRLTVV.

The chain combines TRBV11-2 with TRBJ2-3, with TRBD2 identical over 7 bases. This CDR3 comprises 14 residues. V gave up 3 bases and J gave up 4 bases; unmatched junction bases: 4. Germline values: CDR1 SGHAT, CDR2 FQNNGV. The CDR3 DNA is TGTGCCAGCAGCTTTTCACGGGGGGCAGATACGCAGTATTTT. This gives the protein CASSFSRGADTQYF.

In this sample, this clone turned up once. This chain joins TRBV7-9 and TRBJ2-7; 7 nucleotides line up with TRBD1. The CDR3 is 14 amino acids. V dropped 4 bases and J dropped 3; count of bases not matched to a gene: 6. In germline, CDR1 is SEHNR, CDR2 FQNEAQ (reference sequence). CDR3 region: CASSSTTGNYEQYF. The CDR3 DNA reads as TGTGCCAGCAGCTCTACGACAGGGAACTACGAGCAGTACTTC.

J is TRBJ2-6 and V is TRBV27; D gene unclear. CDR3 length equals 16 residues. Trimming took off 1 base at V and 1 base at J, with 8 bases between the two ends. The germline CDR1 and CDR2 sequences are MNHEY and SMNVEV (reference sequence). CDR3 nucleotide sequence: TGTGCCAGCAGTTTATTGCCAGCTTCTGGGGCCAACGTCCTGACTTTC. This sequence encodes CASSLLPASGANVLTF.

V and J are TRBV12-5 and TRBJ2-1; D call uncertain. The CDR3 extends over 13 amino acids. V was shortened by 1 base and J by 4 bases, with 5 bases between the two germline ends. Germline V lookup: CDR1 LGHNT, CDR2 FRNRAP. CDR3 DNA: TGTGCTAGTGGTTTGGCCCTATACAATGAGCAGTTCTTC. Translating it yields CASGLALYNEQFF.

Ten or more counts support this clone. The chain recombines TRBV15 with TRBJ2-3; 9 nucleotides line up with TRBD2. From germline, CDR1 is LNHNV and CDR2 YYDKDF (reference sequence). Trimming cost V 5 bases and J 0 bases; bases outside gene matches: 6. The CDR3 has 16 residues. CDR3 amino acids: CATSDRLAASTDTQYF. The CDR3 DNA sequence: TGTGCCACCAGCGATCGACTAGCGGCTAGCACAGATACGCAGTATTTT.

J is TRBJ2-7 and V is TRBV28, with a possible D match to TRBD2 (5 bases). The CDR3 consists of 12 residues. Germline loops: CDR1 MDHEN, CDR2 SYDVKM. As DNA, the CDR3 is TGTGCTACAAAGGGAGCCGGCTACGAGCAGTACTTC. Its protein product is CATKGAGYEQYF.

The V gene is TRBV18, the J gene TRBJ2-1; 11 bases fit TRBD2. This CDR3 region has 15 residues. Unmatched junction bases numbered 4, after V lost 2 bases and J lost 7 bases. The germline gives CDR1 KGHSH, CDR2 LQKENI. The CDR3 reads CASSPGLAGRNEQFF. CDR3 sequence (DNA): TGTGCCAGCTCACCAGGACTAGCGGGTAGGAATGAGCAGTTCTTC.

The count of this clone is one. The chain couples TRBV5-1 to TRBJ1-1, with TRBD1 as a possible D gene (6 bases). The CDR3 covers 15 residues. V dropped 2 bases and J dropped 2 bases, with 13 bases sitting between them. Germline CDR1 SGHRS, CDR2 YFSETQ. The CDR3: CASSFNAGANTEAFF. For the CDR3, the DNA is TGCGCCAGCAGCTTTAACGCGGGGGCTAACACTGAAGCTTTCTTT.

The rearrangement joins TRBV30 to TRBJ2-5; possible D gene TRBD2, 5 bases. CDR3 length: 15 residues. Trimming removed 0 bases at V and 5 bases at J, with 16 bases between. Germline CDR1 reads GTSNPN; CDR2 reads SVGIG (reference sequence). DNA of the CDR3: TGTGCCTGGAGTGTCGGGGTGGGAGTGGGTGAGACCCAGTACTTC. Encoded protein: CAWSVGVGVGETQYF.

The chain recombines TRBV20-1 with TRBJ2-7; no clear D. This CDR3 spans 11 amino acids. Trimming removed 5 bases at V and 3 bases at J, with 8 bases between. CDR1 DFQATT and CDR2 SNEGSKA come from the germline V gene (reference sequence). The CDR3 bases are TGCAGTGCTGCTCATAACTACGAGCAGTACTTC. It translates to CSAAHNYEQYF.

The sample holds a few counts of this clone. This chain links TRBV6-7 with TRBJ2-7; TRBD1 agrees at 7 bases. TRBV6-7 is annotated as an ORF whose role is uncertain. V dropped 6 bases and J dropped 2; count of bases not matched to a gene: 4. The CDR3 has 13 residues. The CDR3 DNA is TGTGCCAGCAGCAACAGGGGTCCCTACGAGCAGTACTTC. This codes for CASSNRGPYEQYF.